This T cell receptor (beta chain) is drawn from a study of blood T cell repertoires in COVID-19. As for the study in general: Sources were T cells, B-cell-depleted T cells, or PBMCs; the material itself was cDNA or gDNA.

Turning to this clone: Other DNA sequences in this specimen translate into the identical CDR3.

Seattle's enrolled individuals joined amid active infection and were then monitored longitudinally. V lost 5 bases to trimming and J lost 2 bases, with 12 bases between them. This CDR3 spans 14 amino acids. Germline values: CDR1 SGHAT, CDR2 FQNNGV. Sequencing used immunoSEQ multiplex PCR; TCRdb keeps in-frame clones, though not all of them. Of 300,000 to 400,000 clones in the sample, roughly 86% were seen once. The gene calls are TRBV11-2 and TRBJ1-2; D possibly corresponds to TRBD1 (6 bases). The receptor was derived from a young man with COVID-19, enrolled during active disease. The sample taken for sequencing was peripheral blood. The CDR3 sequence is CASSPRTANYGYTF. The CDR3 bases are TGTGCCAGCAGCCCACGGACAGCGAACTATGGCTACACCTTC.